These T cell receptor beta chains were read from a single sample in a study of T-cell reconstitution after alpha-beta-depleted transplantation in children. TCRdb reprocessed the PCR reads via MiXCR and lists one record per CDR3 protein. The data hold 200,000 to 250,000 distinct CDR3 sequences, with more than 10% observed a single time. Sequences were derived from PBMCs from the stem cell graft donor, sampled from the stem cell graft. The receptors originated from a human donor who donated a stem cell graft to a child with acute lymphoblastic leukemia. Both conserved end residues are part of each CDR3. The order of the fields is D gene, V gene, clone size, J gene, CDR3 DNA, CDR3 protein. D genes are given only for firm matches. Expanded clones get a size class; other rows say once, few or many, or leave the size out.

-	TRBV24-1	many	TRBJ1-1	TGTGCCACCAGTGGGCCCGGGGAGGGCACTGAAGCTTTCTTT	CATSGPGEGTEAFF
TRBD2	TRBV7-9	many	TRBJ2-1	TGTGCCAGCAGCTTAACTAGCGGGAGGCCCTACAATGAGCAGTTCTTC	CASSLTSGRPYNEQFF
-	TRBV6-5	many	TRBJ1-4	TGTGCCAGCAGACTCGACAGTTTTGCAACTAATGAAAAACTGTTTTTT	CASRLDSFATNEKLFF
-	TRBV9	many	TRBJ2-2	TGTGCCAGCAGCGCCCACCCCGGGACTGGTACCGGGGAGCTGTTTTTT	CASSAHPGTGTGELFF
-	TRBV7-2	many	TRBJ1-2	TGTGCCAGCAGCTTAGTACCGGACGGCAGCTATGGCTACACCTTC	CASSLVPDGSYGYTF
TRBD1	TRBV12-3/TRBV12-4	many	TRBJ1-4	TGTGCCAGCAGTTTTACGGGACAGGGGCGGAGAAAACTGTTTTTT	CASSFTGQGRRKLFF
-	TRBV27	many	TRBJ1-1	TGTGCCAGCAGTTTATCGACAGCCCTCAACACTGAAGCTTTCTTT	CASSLSTALNTEAFF
TRBD1	TRBV6-1	-	TRBJ2-7	TGTGCCACCATAAGACAGGGGGCTTCCTACGAGCAGTACTTC	CATIRQGASYEQYF
TRBD2	TRBV20-1	many	TRBJ2-1	TGCAGTGCTCTTTACTTTAGCGGGGGGACGCATGAGCAGTTCTTC	CSALYFSGGTHEQFF
-	TRBV3-1	many	TRBJ2-2	TGTGCCAGCAGCCAAGCGAACACCGGGGAGCTGTTTTTT	CASSQANTGELFF
TRBD2	TRBV2	many	TRBJ2-1	TGTGCCAGCAGTGAAATCCCTAGCGGGATCTACAATGAGCAGTTCTTC	CASSEIPSGIYNEQFF
-	TRBV19	many	TRBJ1-2	TGTGCCAGTGGCTGGGGTTCGGTTGGTGGCTACACCTTC	CASGWGSVGGYTF
-	TRBV11-1	many	TRBJ1-5	TGTGCCAGCAGCCCTTTATGGGGGCCCTATTCCAATAGCAATCAGCCCCAGCATTTT	CASSPLWGPYSNSNQPQHF
TRBD2	TRBV18	few	TRBJ2-1	TGTGCCAGCTCAACTCAACTAGCGGGAGGGTTCAATGAGCAGTTCTTC	CASSTQLAGGFNEQFF
TRBD2	TRBV19	-	TRBJ2-1	TGTGCCAGTACCGGACTAGCGGGAGCAAATGAGCAGTTCTTC	CASTGLAGANEQFF
-	TRBV4-2	few	TRBJ2-7	TGTGCCAGCAGCCAAGTAGTCCGATCCTACGAGCAGTACTTC	CASSQVVRSYEQYF
-	TRBV20-1	many	TRBJ1-1	TGCAGTGCAATCATATATGGACGGATGAACACTGAAGCTTTCTTT	CSAIIYGRMNTEAFF
-	TRBV6-6	many	TRBJ1-1	TGTGCCAGCAGTACGAAGGGGGGGGTTCACGCTTTCTTT	CASSTKGGVHAFF
-	TRBV7-8	few	TRBJ2-5	TGTGCCAGCAGGTCTCCCCCAGAGACCCAGTACTTC	CASRSPPETQYF
-	TRBV5-1	many	TRBJ2-2	TGCGCCAGCAGCCCGGATTACCAGGCCGGGGAGCTGTTTTTT	CASSPDYQAGELFF
TRBD1	TRBV27	-	TRBJ2-7	TGTGCCAGCAGTTTAGTTGCCGGGGAAGGGACAGGGGGCGAGCAGTACTTC	CASSLVAGEGTGGEQYF
-	TRBV7-2	-	TRBJ1-4	TGTGCCAGCAGCTTAGATGAGGTTGGGAGTGAAAAACTGTTTTTT	CASSLDEVGSEKLFF
TRBD1	TRBV29-1	many	TRBJ2-7	TGCAGCGTTGAAGATCTAAGGTCCGGACAGGTCCGGGGGCAGTACTTC	CSVEDLRSGQVRGQYF
-	TRBV12-3/TRBV12-4	many	TRBJ1-1	TGTGCCAGCAGTTTAGGGGGAATAGGTGAAGCTTTCTTT	CASSLGGIGEAFF
-	TRBV2	many	TRBJ2-5	TGTGCCAGCAGTGAATGGGGGCAGAGTACAAGAGAGGCCCAGTACTTC	CASSEWGQSTREAQYF
-	TRBV6-1	many	TRBJ2-5	TGTGCCAGCAGGGCCTCGCTGAGGGGGGTCGGGGAGACCCAGTACTTC	CASRASLRGVGETQYF
-	TRBV27	-	TRBJ2-7	TGTGCCAGCAGCCCGGCCGGGCGGGGTCGGGAGCAGTACTTC	CASSPAGRGREQYF
-	TRBV6-2/TRBV6-3	-	TRBJ2-2	TGTGCCAGCAGTTACGACCAACATTATGGGGGTACCGGGGAGCTGTTTTTT	CASSYDQHYGGTGELFF
-	TRBV7-2	many	TRBJ1-2	TGTGCCAGCAGCTTAGCGGACAGAAGCTATAATGGCTACACCTTC	CASSLADRSYNGYTF
-	TRBV20-1	few	TRBJ2-4	TGCAGTGCCAACGGGGTTGTCCGACAAAACATTCAGTACTTC	CSANGVVRQNIQYF
TRBD2	TRBV11-2	many	TRBJ2-1	TGTGCCAGCAGCACTGAGCGGGAGGGAAACTACAATGAGCAGTTCTTC	CASSTEREGNYNEQFF
-	TRBV6-2/TRBV6-3	many	TRBJ1-2	TGTGCCAGCACAATAGGGAGAGGCGGCTACACCTTC	CASTIGRGGYTF
TRBD1	TRBV14	many	TRBJ2-3	TGTGCCAGCAGCCAGGCCGGACAGGGTTTAACGCAGTATTTT	CASSQAGQGLTQYF
-	TRBV7-2	many	TRBJ1-5	TGTGCCAGCAGCTTAGCAGGGTCTGGCAATCAGCCCCAGCATTTT	CASSLAGSGNQPQHF
TRBD2	TRBV6-2/TRBV6-3	-	TRBJ2-1	TGTGCCAGCAGTGGGACTAGCGGGGGCTCCTACAATGAGCAGTTCTTC	CASSGTSGGSYNEQFF
TRBD1	TRBV12-3/TRBV12-4	-	TRBJ1-5	TGTGCCAGCAGTTCCCAGGGGGTTGGCAATCAGCCCCAGCATTTT	CASSSQGVGNQPQHF
-	TRBV20-1	many	TRBJ2-1	TGCAGTCGATTGGCTGTGGCCTTTTCGGATGAGCAGTTCTTC	CSRLAVAFSDEQFF
TRBD2	TRBV28	many	TRBJ2-6	TGTGCCAGCACTGGACTAGCAGGTGGGGCCAACGTCCTGACTTTC	CASTGLAGGANVLTF
-	TRBV7-2	many	TRBJ2-1	TGTGCCAGCAGCCTCCTGGTGAGCTCCTACAATGAGCAGTTCTTC	CASSLLVSSYNEQFF
TRBD1	TRBV28	many	TRBJ2-7	TGTGCCAGCGATAGGACAGGAGGCGAGCAGTACTTC	CASDRTGGEQYF